Listed below are T cell receptor beta chains from one sample, sequenced in a study of monozygotic twins with inflammatory bowel disease. TCRdb reprocessed the 5' RACE reads and stores each CDR3 protein as one record, lacking DNA. The sample table includes about 200,000 distinct CDR3 sequences. Sequencing was done on a sample of blood. Receptors were obtained from a human donor with ulcerative colitis or Crohn's disease, or a healthy co-twin of an affected twin (not recorded which). Both conserved end residues are part of each CDR3.

cdr3_length,j_call,v_call,cdr3_aa
14,TRBJ1-2,TRBV3-1,CASSHNRANYGYTF
18,TRBJ2-3,TRBV4-3,CASSLQTIAGGRPYTQYF
16,TRBJ2-2,TRBV7-8,CASSLKTSGDTGELFF
15,TRBJ1-2,TRBV6-2/TRBV6-3,CASTDPGGGNYGYTF
14,TRBJ2-3,TRBV20-1,CSARMASGSDTQYF
12,TRBJ2-3,TRBV29-1,CTGGVSTDTQYF
19,TRBJ1-4,TRBV18,CASSEGDSLKTFQTEKLFF
14,TRBJ1-2,TRBV4-1,CASSQIVGNYGYTF
16,TRBJ1-1,TRBV7-9,CASSLVPDRGGTEAFF
14,TRBJ1-5,TRBV24-1,CATGAGNSNQPQHF
15,TRBJ2-1,TRBV7-3,CASSLSRDTYNEQFF
14,TRBJ2-1,TRBV27,CASTGVGPYNEQFF
17,TRBJ2-1,TRBV27,CASSSRLAGDPYNEQFF
20,TRBJ2-1,TRBV15,CATSSLFGLAGRGAYNEQFF
15,TRBJ1-1,TRBV15,CATSRARTGRDEAFF
13,TRBJ1-1,TRBV29-1,CSVEVEGRAEAFF
16,TRBJ1-1,TRBV5-1,CASSPLVRGVNTEAFF
15,TRBJ1-4,TRBV18,CASSPLAGINEKLFF
13,TRBJ2-7,TRBV11-3,CASSYGGGYEQYF
11,TRBJ2-7,TRBV7-2,CASSREYEQYF
16,TRBJ2-7,TRBV7-9,CASSPRRQGAPYEQYF
14,TRBJ2-7,TRBV30,CAWTRGLSSYEQYF
15,TRBJ1-5,TRBV7-8,CASSLAPGYNQPQHF
16,TRBJ2-7,TRBV7-2,CASSSQGAGGPYEQYF
18,TRBJ2-5,TRBV7-2,CASSLALWGQKYQETQYF
13,TRBJ2-2,TRBV5-1,CASSQGPTGELFF
16,TRBJ2-5,TRBV20-1,CSAGPEGNPYQETQYF
14,TRBJ1-1,TRBV12-3/TRBV12-4,CASSLGGYNAEAFF
15,TRBJ2-7,TRBV4-1,CASSQVGQGPNEQYF
15,TRBJ2-3,TRBV12-3/TRBV12-4,CASTETGGSPDTQYF
14,TRBJ2-7,TRBV9,CASSVGQGIYEQYF
13,TRBJ1-5,TRBV20-1,CSAAGQINQPQHF